This TCR beta chain was obtained from a study of T-cell reconstitution after alpha-beta-depleted transplantation in children (dated by TCRdb to the mid-2010s). Regarding the research as a whole: Using TCR repertoire profiling, the study followed T-cell immune reconstitution in a quantitative way in children after TCRalphabeta/CD19-depleted allogeneic hematopoietic cell transplantation. The investigation overall reported the following: In some patients, high TCRbeta diversity at day 60 was attributed to recipient T cells and intrathymic progenitors that had survived conditioning. About two months after transplant, the apparently early recovery of alphabetaT-cell counts reportedly depended on just several hundred clones that had expanded rapidly and came from non-depleted graft cells. Over subsequent months, a decline in hyperexpanded clone frequencies was noted, and after one year, T-cell counts and TCRbeta diversity were mostly ascribed to newly produced T cells.

The treatment or condition tag for this specimen amounts to: allogeneic hematopoietic cell transplantation with graft depleted of TCRalphabeta T cells and CD19 B cells. TCRalphabeta/CD19-depleted allogeneic hematopoietic cell grafts were given to the transplant recipients, all of whom were children. Libraries were built with PCR. Reads for this sample came from an Illumina HiSeq 2500. To normalize quantification of the TCRbeta repertoire, the TCR libraries were built with molecular barcoding that relied on unique molecular identifiers. The public reads were reprocessed in TCRdb via fastp at Q25 and MiXCR, keeping in-frame beta chains. Every entry covers one CDR3 protein and lists the most common genes and DNA from its rows. Recorded for this sample are 250,000 to 300,000 distinct CDR3 sequences; around 7.1% of them occurred a single time. The ten largest clones capture approximately 9.6% of the sample.

CDR1 and CDR2, per the germline V gene, are KGHSH and LQKENI. Including the terminal cysteine and phenylalanine, the CDR3 comprises 16 residues. Here the CDR3 DNA is all that survives: 48 bases in frame from base 1. V loses 4 bases of germline sequence and J loses 3 bases, and the interval between the two ends is 17 bases. This clonotype has ten or more counts. The clone's antigen remains unknown. No much larger clone exists at a distance of one base, and base qualities are not known. The receptor chain draws on TRBV18 and TRBJ2-3, with the D gene not clear enough to name. This TCR derives from a female patient between 2 and 15 years old who had a stem cell transplant for Fanconi anemia, so the T cells may come from the graft donor. The source was peripheral blood, collected 360 days after TCRalphabeta/CD19-depleted stem cell transplant. The DNA sequence is TGTGCCAGCTCACAACTGGACCATGCCCAAACAGATACGCAGTATTTT. It encodes CASSQLDHAQTDTQYF.